This T cell receptor (beta chain) derives from a study of beta chain features in type 1 diabetes (dated 2018 in TCRdb). Broadly, across the study: No differences in mean age, gender distribution, total cell number or subset yield were found between patients and healthy donors. In the study, recently diagnosed type 1 diabetes patients and matched healthy donors were compared on the TCRB repertoires of their sorted circulating CD4+ T cell subsets. Regulatory and stem cell-like memory subsets were isolated from only 8 patients and roughly eight healthy donors, whereas naive and central memory subsets came from all 30 or so donors. A total of some 100,000,000 sorted cells were examined across all samples, and the number of cells per subset was strongly correlated with RNA yield.

A single peripheral blood draw of about 116 mL on average was collected from each donor into heparinised tubes. Using a panel that included CD45RO, CCR7, CD25, CD127, CD95 and CD27, naive, central memory, regulatory and stem cell-like memory CD4+ T cells were sorted on a BD FACSAria II. All sorted populations exceeded 98% purity. Right away, PBMCs were isolated by Lymphoprep density gradient centrifugation and were stained directly, with no culture step. To minimize batch effects, samples were stained and sorted in pairs, one healthy donor with one patient per experiment. The entire amount of isolated RNA was reverse transcribed using the High Capacity cDNA Reverse Transcription Kit, so the sequenced TCRB transcripts were expressed ones. Naive, central memory and regulatory T cell samples underwent deep immunoSEQ sequencing, averaging around 3.7 million total reads per sample. Sorted cells were lysed in RLT buffer, and RNA was extracted using DNase-treated RNeasy Micro or Mini kits according to cell number. To prevent cross-contamination, every cell subset was processed on its own, while patient and healthy donor samples were processed together. Using the immunoSEQ multiplex PCR, TCRB sequences were amplified from cDNA into 87-bp fragments spanning the CDR3 region. Sequencing of the amplicons was performed on the Illumina HiSeq platform. Turning to the authors' computational methods: Synthetic template baselines were used to correct PCR bias computationally, reads within Hamming distance 2 were collapsed, and singletons that could not be merged were discarded. By aligning reads against IMGT, V, D and J genes, CDR3 length, and insertions or deletions at six rearrangement sites were assigned. Clonotype counts were normalized to sorted cell number within each subset before computing true diversity and Gini coefficients with the tcR R package. The overlap coefficient, calculated on TCRB nucleotide sequences, was used to measure repertoire sharing. Out-of-frame TCRB sequences from naive cells were analyzed as a proxy for the pre-selection repertoire. Imported from immuneACCESS, the table was reduced by TCRdb to in-frame sequences with V and J called. These copies leave out some clones; in studies compared against another copy, an unresolved V gene accounts for under half, and the cause of the remainder is not known. The D gene and trimming were derived from the DNA, and the V and J assignments and clone size from that table. The table for this sample lists hundreds of thousands of clones; roughly a sixth of them were counted only once. About 0.086% of the sample is in the top ten clones.

Sequences LNHNV (CDR1) and YYDKDF (CDR2) are obtained from the germline V gene (reference sequence). From its cysteine to its phenylalanine, the CDR3 spans 11 amino acids. CDR3 DNA is the only sequence kept; it has 33 bases, read in frame from the first base. V drops 2 bases and J drops 4 bases, leaving 2 bases in between. For this clone: Its antigen target is currently unknown. No base qualities exist here, and no much larger clone lies one base off it. The same CDR3 also results from other DNA sequences found in this sample.

The paper's findings and limits, for the study overall: Shorter templates might be favored by PCR, yet because patient and control samples were amplified and corrected together, any such skew would affect both groups equally. The naive, central memory and regulatory TCRB repertoires appeared to resemble one another more closely among patients than among healthy donors. Because small numbers of individuals were included in the HLA sub-analyses, any influence of HLA type on TCRB rearrangement was left unresolved. Patients with type 1 diabetes made fewer insertions and deleted more nucleotides at VDJ recombination sites, implying thymic rearrangement abnormalities. A moderate but significant shortening of TCRB CDR3 length was observed in type 1 diabetes patients in all four CD4+ subsets. Sequencing cDNA rather than genomic DNA could over-represent highly expressing activated cells, although activation and CD3 levels did not differ between groups.

This receptor was taken from a man between 18 and 35 years old in good health. Recombination joined TRBV15 with TRBJ1-1; no confident D gene assignment can be made. The sequencing sample was made of naive CD4+ T cells from blood. The cell subset or site label corresponds to: true naive CD4+ T cells. The DNA reads TGTGCCACCAGCAGAAGCACTGAAGCTTTCTTT. Its coded protein is CATSRSTEAFF.